Listed here are 13 T cell receptor beta chains from one sample, sequenced in a study of siplizumab effects on memory and regulatory T cells. The protocol was immunoSEQ multiplex PCR, while the TCRdb copy is restricted to in-frame clones and leaves out a portion. Of 100,000 or so clones listed, about 93% were seen once; the top ten hold around 0.3%. Sequencing was carried out using CD4+ T cells sorted from blood. Receptors were obtained from a human donor in good health.

The chain recombines TRBV5-1 with TRBJ2-7, with 9 bases aligning to TRBD1. With 4 bases clipped from V and 2 bases from J, the junction kept 7 bases outside the gene matches. The CDR3 covers 15 residues. The germline V gene encodes CDR1 SGHRS and CDR2 YFSETQ. This CDR3 is CASSRSGTGTYEQYF. For the CDR3, the DNA is TGCGCCAGCAGCCGGTCCGGGACAGGGACCTACGAGCAGTACTTC.

This chain uses TRBV11-3 with TRBJ2-5; D may be TRBD1 or TRBD2 (5 bases each). CDR3 length: 15 amino acids. Germline assignment: CDR1 SGHNT and CDR2 YENEEA. The V end lost 5 bases, the J end lost 2 bases, and 15 bases lay between the germline ends. CDR3 protein: CASSLPRGGQETQYF. CDR3 DNA sequence: TGTGCCAGCAGCCTCCCCCGGGGCGGACAAGAGACCCAGTACTTC.

V usage is TRBV19 and J usage is TRBJ1-2; 7 bases fit TRBD1. The CDR3 sequence is 13 residues long. J gave up 7 bases and V 7 bases, and 9 bases lay outside the gene matches. From germline, CDR1 is LNHDA and CDR2 SQIVND (reference sequence). Here the CDR3 reads CASNRRQGLGYTF. In nucleotides, the CDR3 is TGTGCCAGTAACCGTCGACAGGGCCTTGGCTACACCTTC.

V gene TRBV7-9 combines with J gene TRBJ2-7; 9 bases map to TRBD2. The CDR3 is 15 amino acids. The germline V gene encodes CDR1 SEHNR and CDR2 FQNEAQ (reference sequence). V was pared by 4 bases and J by 2 bases, with 6 bases of the junction left unmatched. The CDR3 reads CASSSAAGGPYEQYF. CDR3 DNA: TGTGCCAGCAGCTCAGCAGCGGGGGGACCCTACGAGCAGTACTTC.

DNA for the CDR3: TGCGCCAGCAGCTTGGGCGGGGGGGCCGGCAATGAGCAGTTCTTC. Protein sequence: CASSLGGGAGNEQFF. The V call is TRBV5-1, the J call TRBJ2-1; 9 bases are shared with TRBD2. This CDR3 is 15 amino acids long. V shed 0 bases and J 6 bases; nucleotides not matched to a gene: 4. Per the germline V gene, CDR1 is SGHRS and CDR2 is YFSETQ.

V is TRBV2 and J is TRBJ2-4; D might be TRBD1 (5 bases). Trimming shortened V by 6 bases and J by 5 bases, and 11 bases separated the two germline ends. The CDR3 has 13 amino acids. Per the germline V gene, CDR1 is SNHLY and CDR2 is FYNNEI. CDR3: CASSLGRENIQYF. Here the CDR3 DNA reads TGTGCCAGCAGCCTGGGGCGCGAAAACATTCAGTACTTC.

The J gene is TRBJ2-7, the V gene TRBV14; D ambiguous. Per the germline V gene, CDR1 is SGHDN and CDR2 is FVKESK. The CDR3 extends over 12 amino acids. V dropped 4 bases and J dropped 5 bases, with 9 bases sitting between them. The CDR3 DNA follows: TGTGCCAGCAGCCGACACCCGGACGAGCAGTACTTC. Its translation: CASSRHPDEQYF.

The CDR3 sequence: CASSDQTGPDTEAFF. CDR3 DNA: TGCGCCAGCAGCGACCAGACAGGGCCGGACACTGAAGCTTTCTTT. The chain carries TRBV5-1 and TRBJ1-1, with TRBD1 matching 7 bases. CDR3 length equals 15 residues. Looked up from germline, CDR1 is SGHRS and CDR2 is YFSETQ. After removal of 4 bases from V and 3 bases from J, the junction contained 9 bases not matched to a gene.

The V call is TRBV19, the J call TRBJ1-2; TRBD1 matches at 9 bases. The trim removed 7 bases at V and 5 bases at J, leaving 14 bases unmatched. The CDR3 runs 16 residues. Germline CDR1 is LNHDA and CDR2 is SQIVND (reference sequence). The CDR3 reads CASTPGQGSTIYGYTF. DNA of the CDR3: TGTGCCAGTACGCCGGGACAGGGATCTACCATATATGGCTACACCTTC.

V gene TRBV6-1 combines with J gene TRBJ2-5; the D gene could be TRBD1 or TRBD2 (5 bases each). V was cut by 3 bases and J by 3 bases, with 14 bases left in between. This CDR3 region has 15 residues. Germline-derived CDR1 and CDR2 are MNHNS and SASEGT. The CDR3 sequence is CASSDTPRGEETQYF. The CDR3 DNA follows: TGTGCCAGCAGTGATACACCCCGAGGGGAAGAGACCCAGTACTTC.

The V gene is TRBV19, the J gene TRBJ1-3; a possible D gene is TRBD1 (5 bases). CDR1 is LNHDA, CDR2 SQIVND, per germline (reference sequence). This CDR3 has 15 residues. V dropped 5 bases and J dropped 2 bases, with 13 bases sitting between them. The CDR3 sequence is CASSAERGPGNTIYF. CDR3 coding DNA: TGTGCCAGTAGTGCCGAACGGGGCCCTGGAAACACCATATATTTT. Full variable domain (remainder filled in from reference TRBV19 and TRBJ1-3): DGGITQSPKYLFRKEGQNVTLSCEQNLNHDAMYWYRQDPGQGLRLIYYSQIVNDFQKGDIAEGYSVSREKKESFPLTVTSAQKNPTAFYLCASSAERGPGNTIYFGEGSWLTVV.

The CDR3 region is CASSLTDRGLQGYTF. Written as DNA, the CDR3 is TGTGCCAGCAGCTTAACGGACAGGGGGCTACAAGGCTACACCTTC. The rearrangement links TRBV7-9 to TRBJ1-2; 11 nucleotides line up with TRBD1. The V segment lost 2 bases and the J segment 8 bases; nucleotides outside the gene matches: 7. Germline CDR1 is SEHNR and CDR2 is FQNEAQ (reference sequence). The CDR3 is 15 residues long. Filled out from reference TRBV7-9 and TRBJ1-2, the complete variable domain reads DTGVSQNPRHKITKRGQNVTFRCDPISEHNRLYWYRQTLGQGPEFLTYFQNEAQLEKSRLLSDRFSAERPKGSFSTLEIQRTEQGDSAMYLCASSLTDRGLQGYTFGSGTRLTVV.

V and J are TRBV14 and TRBJ1-6, with D uncertain. The CDR3 has 13 amino acids. V lost 1 base and J 9 bases, leaving 7 bases between the germline ends. Germline V CDR1 and CDR2: SGHDN, FVKESK. CDR3 protein: CASSQAPFSPLHF. CDR3 nucleotides: TGTGCCAGCAGCCAAGCCCCATTTTCACCCCTCCACTTT.